This TCR beta chain derives from a study of blood T cell repertoires in COVID-19. The repertoire was sequenced with immunoSEQ multiplex PCR; TCRdb's copy has only in-frame clones and lacks some. Of tens of thousands of clones in the sample, around 87% were seen once. Looked up from germline, CDR1 is SGDLS and CDR2 is YYNGEE. The trim removed 5 bases at V and 0 bases at J, leaving 5 bases unmatched. This CDR3 region has 16 residues. The sample consisted of peripheral blood. The chain combines TRBV9 with TRBJ2-2; 9 bases fit TRBD2. The clonotype was recovered from a human donor in a cohort sampled during active COVID-19. The CDR3 loop is CASRVGGRANTGELFF. In DNA form, the CDR3 reads TGTGCCAGCAGAGTCGGCGGGAGGGCGAACACCGGGGAGCTGTTTTTT. Filled out from reference TRBV9 and TRBJ2-2, the complete variable domain reads DSGVTQTPKHLITATGQRVTLRCSPRSGDLSVYWYQQSLDQGLQFLIQYYNGEERAKGNILERFSAQQFPDLHSELNLSSLELGDSALYFCASRVGGRANTGELFFGEGSRLTVL.